Following are 9 T cell receptor beta chains from one sample sequenced in a study of PD-1 blockade in mismatch repair-deficient tumors. Profiled with immunoSEQ multiplex PCR; TCRdb holds only in-frame clones, not every one. The sample lists 120,000 or so clones, around 86% occurring once. Sequences were derived from peripheral blood, sampled 44 weeks after starting pembrolizumab. The source of these receptors is an adult with mismatch repair-deficient cancer.

This chain joins TRBV15 and TRBJ1-2; D uncertain. V gave up 0 bases and J gave up 8 bases, with 16 bases separating them. The CDR3 runs 15 residues. The germline gives CDR1 LNHNV, CDR2 YYDKDF (reference sequence). For the CDR3, the DNA is TGTGCCACCAGCAGAGATCCCCTGGTCCCGAGGGGCTACACCTTC. Its protein product is CATSRDPLVPRGYTF.

The chain combines TRBV9 with TRBJ1-4, with TRBD1 matching over 8 bases. In germline, CDR1 is SGDLS, CDR2 YYNGEE. The V gene end was trimmed by 0 bases and the J gene end by 5 bases; junction bases not matched to a gene: 3. CDR3 length: 15 amino acids. The CDR3 region is CASSVAQGANEKLFF. The CDR3 DNA is TGTGCCAGCAGCGTAGCCCAGGGGGCGAATGAAAAACTGTTTTTT.

The chain has TRBV14 and TRBJ2-7, with 8 bases that match TRBD1. Germline V gene lookup returns CDR1 SGHDN and CDR2 FVKESK. After removal of 0 bases from V and 3 bases from J, the junction contained 7 bases not matched to a gene. This CDR3 region has 16 residues. The CDR3: CASSQDPGQGDYEQYF. The CDR3 nucleotides are TGTGCCAGCAGCCAAGATCCCGGACAGGGAGACTACGAGCAGTACTTC. Drawing the rest from reference TRBV14 and TRBJ2-7, the complete variable domain is EAGVTQFPSHSVIEKGQTVTLRCDPISGHDNLYWYRRVMGKEIKFLLHFVKESKQDESGMPNNRFLAERTGGTYSTLKVQPAELEDSGVYFCASSQDPGQGDYEQYFGPGTRLTVT.

The gene calls are TRBV7-6 and TRBJ2-3, with a tentative D call TRBD1 (6 bases). V was cut by 5 bases and J by 2 bases, with 17 bases left in between. This CDR3 region has 16 residues. In germline, CDR1 is SGHVS, CDR2 FNYEAQ. The CDR3, as DNA: TGTGCCAGCAGCGCCGTGGGGACACGGATCACAGATACGCAGTATTTT. This gives the protein CASSAVGTRITDTQYF.

The CDR3 loop is CASIRTGGIVEQFF. The CDR3 bases are TGTGCCAGCATACGGACAGGGGGGATAGTTGAGCAGTTCTTC. V usage is TRBV25-1 and J usage is TRBJ2-1; TRBD1 matches at 10 bases. V was clipped by 7 bases and J by 9 bases; unmatched bases: 9. The CDR3 sequence is 14 residues long. The germline gives CDR1 MGHDK, CDR2 SYGVNS.

The chain has TRBV5-1 and TRBJ2-2, with a possible D match to TRBD1 (6 bases). Germline V gene lookup returns CDR1 SGHRS and CDR2 YFSETQ. This CDR3 contains 18 residues. The germline V and J ends were trimmed by 4 bases and 4 bases, with 23 bases remaining between them. The CDR3 reads CASSPTPLGLGATGELFF. In nucleotides, the CDR3 is TGCGCCAGCAGCCCGACGCCACTTGGCCTGGGGGCCACCGGGGAGCTGTTTTTT.

The chain has TRBV29-1 and TRBJ2-5; maybe TRBD2 (6 bases). This CDR3 has 16 amino acids. CDR1 is SQVTM, CDR2 ANQGSEA, per germline. Deletions cut 2 bases from V and 0 bases from J, with 16 bases between. DNA for the CDR3: TGCAGCGTTGAATACGTAGCGGAGACGTACCAAGAGACCCAGTACTTC. Amino acid sequence: CSVEYVAETYQETQYF.

The genes are TRBV11-2 and TRBJ2-7, with D maybe TRBD2 (6 bases). This CDR3 region has 15 residues. CDR1 SGHAT and CDR2 FQNNGV come from the germline V gene. The V end lost 5 bases, the J end lost 0 bases, and 14 bases lay between the germline ends. The CDR3 coding sequence is TGTGCCAGCAGCCACCCGGGGGACCCCTCCTACGAGCAGTACTTC. It codes for CASSHPGDPSYEQYF.

This clone has just one count. The rearrangement joins TRBV28 to TRBJ2-3; 13 nucleotides align to TRBD2. Germline V gives CDR1 MDHEN, CDR2 SYDVKM. V was pared by 5 bases and J by 3 bases, with 5 bases of the junction left unmatched. This CDR3 contains 16 residues. CDR3 region: CASSRPGLAGTDTQYF. DNA for the CDR3: TGTGCCAGCAGTCGTCCGGGACTAGCGGGAACAGATACGCAGTATTTT.